This T cell receptor beta chain was captured in a study of cytomegalovirus exposure and HLA in healthy donors. Study-wide background: About 85 million unique TCR sequences came from HLA-typed donors in an early release.

Germline CDR1 and CDR2: MNHEY and SMNVEV (reference sequence). The CDR3 totals 16 residues. The V end lost 2 bases, the J end lost 3 bases, and 14 bases lay between the germline ends. Points on this clone: What it recognizes is unknown.

Regarding the study as a whole: Later on, a genetic analysis was performed. It linked a missense variant in DCLRE1C with V- and J-gene trimming of TCR beta.

13 Jbeta primers and 60 Vbeta primers were used for the PCR. Clones were read by immunoSEQ multiplex PCR, and TCRdb kept only the in-frame ones, dropping some. This sample's table has some 130,000 clones. Sequences were obtained from PBMCs. J is TRBJ2-1 and V is TRBV27, with a tentative D call TRBD1 (6 bases). The TCR comes from a woman in her thirties or forties in good health and CMV-seropositive. The chain's CDR3 is CASSLLGTSIYNEQFF. The CDR3 nucleotides are TGTGCCAGCAGTTTACTAGGGACATCTATCTACAATGAGCAGTTCTTC.